These T cell receptor beta chains were read from a single sample in a study of cytomegalovirus exposure and HLA in healthy donors. This table comes from immunoSEQ multiplex PCR, and its TCRdb copy is limited to in-frame clones, with some not included. The repertoire consists of fewer than 200,000 clones, with around nine tenths occurring once and the leading ten covering 2% to 3%. What was sequenced was PBMCs. These receptor sequences come from a man aged 18 to 30 in good health and CMV-seropositive. CDR3s include the opening cysteine and the closing phenylalanine or tryptophan. A D gene is named only where the DNA matches it firmly. Not all rows give a size; the values are once, few, many and, for expanded clones, a class.

D gene	V gene	J gene	clone size	CDR3 DNA	CDR3 protein
.	TRBV6-5	TRBJ2-3	.	TGTGCCAGCAGCCCTTGGGGGCCCACAGATACGCAGTATTTT	CASSPWGPTDTQYF
TRBD2	TRBV18	TRBJ2-7	.	TGTGCCAGCTCACCACCGAGTAGCGGGAGAGCAGAGCAGTACTTC	CASSPPSSGRAEQYF
.	TRBV4-1	TRBJ1-1	.	TGCGCCAGCAGCCAAGATGCTCCGGTGAGCGCTGAAGCTTTCTTT	CASSQDAPVSAEAFF
TRBD2	TRBV29-1	TRBJ2-3	.	TGCAGCGTCGAGGGGTTAGCGGGAGTTAGAGCAGATACGCAGTATTTT	CSVEGLAGVRADTQYF
.	TRBV7-3	TRBJ2-3	.	TGTGCCAGCAGCTTAAGGCCCCTTCTCACAGATACGCAGTATTTT	CASSLRPLLTDTQYF
.	TRBV4-3	TRBJ2-7	.	TGCGCCAGCAGCCAATTTTTGGGCTCTGCCTACGAGCAGTACTTC	CASSQFLGSAYEQYF
.	TRBV27	TRBJ1-1	.	TGTGCCAGCAGTCCCGATGTGGGCGGGACTGAAGCTTTCTTT	CASSPDVGGTEAFF
TRBD1	TRBV2	TRBJ2-7	once	TGTGCCAGCCGGGACAGGGCGAACGAGCAGTACTTC	CASRDRANEQYF
.	TRBV5-1	TRBJ1-1	.	TGCGCCAGCAGCTTGGAAAGGGGGAGTAACACTGAAGCTTTCTTT	CASSLERGSNTEAFF
.	TRBV5-1	TRBJ2-2	.	TGCGCCAGCAGCTTGTGGACAAACACCGGGGAGCTGTTTTTT	CASSLWTNTGELFF
TRBD2	TRBV2	TRBJ2-2	.	TGTGCCAGCAGTGTCGGGGGGACCGGGGAGCTGTTTTTT	CASSVGGTGELFF
TRBD2	TRBV27	TRBJ2-1	.	TGTGCCAGCACAAAACCGGGACTAGCGGGGGGGCCCTCCTACAATGAGCAGTTCTTC	CASTKPGLAGGPSYNEQFF
TRBD1	TRBV5-1	TRBJ1-2	.	TGCGCCAGCAAGGGACAGGGCCTCTATGGCTACACCTTC	CASKGQGLYGYTF
TRBD1	TRBV7-2	TRBJ2-7	few	TGTGCCAGCAGCTTTCGGGACAGCCCCTACGAGCAGTACTTC	CASSFRDSPYEQYF
TRBD2	TRBV7-8	TRBJ2-7	.	TGTGCCAGCAGCCAGAGGACTAGCGGGCCAACAGGCTACGAGCAGTACTTC	CASSQRTSGPTGYEQYF
TRBD2	TRBV4-1	TRBJ2-1	once	TGCGCCAGCAGCCACCCACTAGCGGGGGGGCGAAATATCAATGAGCAGTTCTTC	CASSHPLAGGRNINEQFF
.	TRBV4-3	TRBJ1-1	.	TGCGCCAGCAGCCAGAATCCCAGGGGCGCGTTTCCTTTCTTT	CASSQNPRGAFPFF
TRBD2	TRBV5-4	TRBJ2-7	.	TGTGCCAGCAGCTTGGGAGGAGCGGGAGGGGACGAGCAGTACTTC	CASSLGGAGGDEQYF
.	TRBV5-4	TRBJ1-2	.	TGTGCCAGCAGCCTCTCGTCCGGGGACTATGGCTACACCTTC	CASSLSSGDYGYTF
.	TRBV7-6	TRBJ1-1	.	TGTGCCAGCAGTCTGGGAAACGGGGGAGCTTTCTTT	CASSLGNGGAFF
TRBD1	TRBV28	TRBJ1-1	.	TGTGCCACCGACAACGGACAGGGGGCATCTGAAGCTTTCTTT	CATDNGQGASEAFF
.	TRBV7-8	TRBJ2-1	once	TGTGCCAGCAGCTCCACTAGGGTTAGTGAGCAGTTCTTC	CASSSTRVSEQFF
.	TRBV9	TRBJ1-1	.	TGTGCCAGCAGCGTCGGACAACCTAACACTGAAGCTTTCTTT	CASSVGQPNTEAFF
TRBD1	TRBV13	TRBJ2-7	.	TGTGCCAGCAGCCCACCGACAGGGCTTTCGGGCGAGCAGTACTTC	CASSPPTGLSGEQYF
.	TRBV13	TRBJ2-1	.	TGTGCCAGCAGCGATCGGGACTTAAACAATGAGCAGTTCTTC	CASSDRDLNNEQFF
.	TRBV6-5	TRBJ1-2	.	TGTGCCAGCAGTTACTCTTCCCTCTATGGCTACACCTTC	CASSYSSLYGYTF
TRBD1	TRBV5-1	TRBJ2-1	.	TGCGCCAGCAGCTTGGACAGGGGGGCTGCCACGAAGCAGTTCTTC	CASSLDRGAATKQFF
.	TRBV6-6	TRBJ1-4	.	TGTGCCAGCAGTTCTCAGGGAGGAAAACTGTTTTTT	CASSSQGGKLFF
.	TRBV4-3	TRBJ2-2	.	TGCGCCAGCAGCCAAGATAGAGACTTTTGGGAGCTGTTTTTT	CASSQDRDFWELFF
TRBD2	TRBV29-1	TRBJ2-1	.	TGCAGCGTGGTAGCGGGGGGGCGTGGCAATGAGCAGTTCTTC	CSVVAGGRGNEQFF
.	TRBV7-2	TRBJ2-2	.	TGTGCCAGCAGCTTATCCTACGGGGGAGGTACCGGGGAGCTGTTTTTT	CASSLSYGGGTGELFF
.	TRBV27	TRBJ2-2	.	TGTGCCAGCAGTTTAGAGGGCCCCGGGGAGCTGTTTTTT	CASSLEGPGELFF
.	TRBV6-1	TRBJ1-2	.	TGTGCCAGCAACGGAGGGACCGAGAGCGGAGGCTACACCTTC	CASNGGTESGGYTF
.	TRBV7-9	TRBJ2-1	.	TGTGCCAGCAGCTTACCAGGGTCAACCCGTTACAATGAGCAGTTCTTC	CASSLPGSTRYNEQFF
.	TRBV11-2	TRBJ2-2	.	TGTGCCAGCAGCTTAGTTCGGGGTTCCGGGGAGCTGTTTTTT	CASSLVRGSGELFF
TRBD1	TRBV13	TRBJ1-1	once	TGTGCCAGCAGCGTGGGGGACAGAAAAGTAGCTTTCTTT	CASSVGDRKVAFF
.	TRBV29-1	TRBJ1-2	.	TGCAGCGCCGAGTCAGGGCAGGGTAACTATGGCTACACCTTC	CSAESGQGNYGYTF
TRBD2	TRBV28	TRBJ2-1	.	TGTGCCAGCAGTGCTGTTAGCGGGATCAGGGAGTTCTTC	CASSAVSGIREFF
TRBD1	TRBV14	TRBJ1-2	once	TGTGCCAGCAGCCGATCCGACAGGGACTATGGCTACACCTTC	CASSRSDRDYGYTF
.	TRBV10-3	TRBJ2-5	.	TGTGCCATCACCCCGGGACCAGGGGTAGAGACCCAGTACTTC	CAITPGPGVETQYF
.	TRBV6-5	TRBJ2-7	.	TGTGCCAGCAGTTCCAGGGGATTCTCCGAGCAGTACTTC	CASSSRGFSEQYF
.	TRBV5-4	TRBJ2-3	.	TGTGCCAGCAGCCTGTTGAGGGATACGCAGTATTTT	CASSLLRDTQYF
.	TRBV4-3	TRBJ2-3	once	TGCGCCAGCAGCCAAGAATGGAACCTCGGCGGGACTACGCAGTATTTT	CASSQEWNLGGTTQYF
TRBD1	TRBV7-3	TRBJ1-4	.	TGTGCCAGCAGCTTAATAAAATGGACAGGAAAATCCAATGAAAAACTGTTTTTT	CASSLIKWTGKSNEKLFF
.	TRBV6-5	TRBJ2-4	.	TGTGCCAGCACCTCAGGGGGGTTGAAAAACATTCAGTACTTC	CASTSGGLKNIQYF
.	TRBV6-6	TRBJ1-5	.	TGTGCCAGCAGTTACCCCTCCCAGCCCCAGCATTTT	CASSYPSQPQHF
.	TRBV7-7	TRBJ1-5	.	TGTGCTAGCAGCTTAGTGGAGCAGTACCAGCATTTT	CASSLVEQYQHF
.	TRBV11-1	TRBJ1-1	.	TGTGCCAGCAGCTTAGCAACAGGGACTGAAGCTTTCTTT	CASSLATGTEAFF
.	TRBV9	TRBJ2-2	few	TGTGCCAGCAGCGTAGGGAGCACCGGGGAGCTGTTTTTT	CASSVGSTGELFF
.	TRBV10-3	TRBJ2-7	.	TGTGCCATCAGTGAGTCTCGGGGGACCGAGCAGTACTTC	CAISESRGTEQYF
.	TRBV29-1	TRBJ2-2	.	TGCAGCGTTGAAGGCAGGGGCACCACGAACACCGGGGAGCTGTTTTTT	CSVEGRGTTNTGELFF